This T cell receptor (beta chain) emerged from a study of shared clonotypes between healthy human individuals. The CDR3 extends over 15 amino acids. Germline V gene sequence: CDR1 SGHTA, CDR2 FQGNSA. Trimming removed 3 bases from V and 5 bases from J, with 15 bases in between. Study-level results: Memory subsets had estimated richness that was generally smaller than that of naive subsets. Even with large depth, rarefaction showed that sorted-subset sequencing was incomplete.

Terminally differentiated effector memory CD45RA+ cells were excluded by CCR7 positive selection of CD45RO-negative cells. Caucasian adults living in Nashville, Tennessee, provided all samples. Sequencing used immunoSEQ multiplex PCR; TCRdb keeps in-frame clones, though not all of them. The profile shows some 2,000,000 clones, approximately 94% of them singletons. With regard to this clone: Its antigen is as yet unknown.

The sequencing input was naive CD8+ T cells sorted from blood. The V gene is TRBV7-2, the J gene TRBJ2-3, with D perhaps given as TRBD1 or TRBD2 (6 bases each). The source is a man younger than 35 in good health. In DNA form, the CDR3 reads TGTGCCAGCAGCTTTACCGGAGGAGGGGGAGATACGCAGTATTTT. This encodes CASSFTGGGGDTQYF.